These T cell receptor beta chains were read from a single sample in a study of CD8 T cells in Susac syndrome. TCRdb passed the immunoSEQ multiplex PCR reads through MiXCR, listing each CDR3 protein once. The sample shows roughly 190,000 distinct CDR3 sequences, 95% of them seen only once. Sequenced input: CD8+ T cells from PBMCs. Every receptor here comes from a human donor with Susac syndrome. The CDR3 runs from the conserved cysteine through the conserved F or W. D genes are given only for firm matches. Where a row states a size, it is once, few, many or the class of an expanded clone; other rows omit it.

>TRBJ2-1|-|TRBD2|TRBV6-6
TGTGCCAGCAGTCTATACGGGACTAGCGGATACAATGAGCAGTTCTTC
CASSLYGTSGYNEQFF
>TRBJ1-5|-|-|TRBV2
TGTGCCAGCAGTGACAGGTCCGGTCAGCCCCAGCATTTT
CASSDRSGQPQHF
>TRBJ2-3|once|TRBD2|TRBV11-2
TGTGCCAGCAGCTTCCTAGCGGGAGCGCGCACAGATACGCAGTATTTT
CASSFLAGARTDTQYF
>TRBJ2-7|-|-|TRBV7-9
TGTGCCAGCAGCCGACACGACTCCTACGAGCAGTACTTC
CASSRHDSYEQYF
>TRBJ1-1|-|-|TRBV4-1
TGCGCCAGCAGCCAAGCTTCTGAAGCTTTCTTT
CASSQASEAFF
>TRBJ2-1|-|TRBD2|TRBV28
TGTGCCAGCCGCGGCGCTAGCGGGAGGCTGCTAAGCAATGAGCAGTTCTTC
CASRGASGRLLSNEQFF
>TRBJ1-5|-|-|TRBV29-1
TGCAGCGTGACTACACAGGGAAATAGCAATCAGCCCCAGCATTTT
CSVTTQGNSNQPQHF
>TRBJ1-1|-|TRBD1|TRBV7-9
TGTGCCAGCAGCTCGACAGGGATGAACACTGAAGCTTTCTTT
CASSSTGMNTEAFF
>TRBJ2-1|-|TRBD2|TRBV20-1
TGCAGTGCTAGAGATGCACTAGCGGGGGGGTACAATGAGCAGTTCTTC
CSARDALAGGYNEQFF
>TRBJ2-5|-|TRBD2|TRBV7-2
TGTGCCAGCAGCTTAGTCTGGGGCGGGAGGTTGGAGACCCAGTACTTC
CASSLVWGGRLETQYF
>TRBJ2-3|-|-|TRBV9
TGTGCCAGCAGCCCATGGGGGAGAAGTACAGATACGCAGTATTTT
CASSPWGRSTDTQYF
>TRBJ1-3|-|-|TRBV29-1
TGCAGCGTCCAGGACTTTGCCTATGACTCTGGAAACACCATATATTTT
CSVQDFAYDSGNTIYF
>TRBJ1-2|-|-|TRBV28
TGTGCCAGCAGGGGAGGGGGGAGGAACTATGGCTACACCTTC
CASRGGGRNYGYTF
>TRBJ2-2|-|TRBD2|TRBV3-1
TGTGCCAGCAGCCAAGCGCGGCTAGCGGCCAGACGGGTCACCGGGGAGCTGTTTTTT
CASSQARLAARRVTGELFF
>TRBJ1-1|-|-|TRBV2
TGTGCCAGCAGTCCTGTAAGGGCGAACACTGAAGCTTTCTTT
CASSPVRANTEAFF
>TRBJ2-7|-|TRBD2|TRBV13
TGTGCCAGCAGCTTAGGTCCGTCTGCGGTAGCGGGAGGAGGGCCCTACGAGCAGTACTTC
CASSLGPSAVAGGGPYEQYF
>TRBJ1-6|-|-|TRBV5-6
TGTGCCAGCAGCTTTAGGTATCCGAGTTCACCCCTCCACTTT
CASSFRYPSSPLHF
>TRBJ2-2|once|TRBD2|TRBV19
TGTGCCACTACTGTTAGCGGGGCCACCGGGGAGCTGTTTTTT
CATTVSGATGELFF
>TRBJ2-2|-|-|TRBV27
TGTGCCAGCAGAGTGGGGGGATCGGCCGGGGAGCTGTTTTTT
CASRVGGSAGELFF
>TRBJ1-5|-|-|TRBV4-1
TGCGCCAGCAGCCACTCGGACGGAGGCAATCAGCCCCAGCATTTT
CASSHSDGGNQPQHF
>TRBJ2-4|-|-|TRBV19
TGTGCCAGTAGTCCCCGCAGGGGAGGTTCCAAAAACATTCAGTACTTC
CASSPRRGGSKNIQYF
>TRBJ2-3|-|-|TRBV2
TGTGCCAGCAGTGAGGCGGCCAATACAGATACGCAGTATTTT
CASSEAANTDTQYF
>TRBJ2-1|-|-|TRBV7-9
TGTGCCAGCAGCACAGATAAAGTGAAGCAGTTCTTC
CASSTDKVKQFF
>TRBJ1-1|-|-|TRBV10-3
TGTGCCACCGCACGAGGCACTGAAGCTTTCTTT
CATARGTEAFF
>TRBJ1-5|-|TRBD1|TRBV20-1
TGCAGTGCTAGAGACCCCCTTGGGACAGGGGGGGAGCAGCCCCAGCATTTT
CSARDPLGTGGEQPQHF
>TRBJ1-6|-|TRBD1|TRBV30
TGTGCCTGGAGTTTCTGGGACAGGGGTTCTTCACCCCTCCACTTT
CAWSFWDRGSSPLHF
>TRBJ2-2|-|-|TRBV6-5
TGTGCCAGCACCAAGGGGTCAGAGAACACCGGGGAGCTGTTTTTT
CASTKGSENTGELFF
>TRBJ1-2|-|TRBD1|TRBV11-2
TGTGCCAGCAGCTTAGTAAGCCAGGGGGCGCGTCGCGGCTACACCTTC
CASSLVSQGARRGYTF
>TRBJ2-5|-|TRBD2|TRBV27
TGTGCCAGCAGTTTATGGTCGGCTAGCGGGGGGGAGACCCAGTACTTC
CASSLWSASGGETQYF
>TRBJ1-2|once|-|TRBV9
TGTGCCAGCAGCGCGGGGGACGGAGTCTATGGCTACACCTTC
CASSAGDGVYGYTF
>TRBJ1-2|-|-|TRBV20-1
TGCAGTGCTAGAGTCACGGACCGCCTCCCCTATGGCTACACCTTC
CSARVTDRLPYGYTF
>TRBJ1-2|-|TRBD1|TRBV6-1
TGTGCCAGCAGTCAATTTAACGACAGGGGTCGCTTGGGCTACACCTTC
CASSQFNDRGRLGYTF
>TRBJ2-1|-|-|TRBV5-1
TGCGCCAGCAGCTTGGCCAGGGGCAATGAGCAGTTCTTC
CASSLARGNEQFF
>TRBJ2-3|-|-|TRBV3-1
TGTGCCAGCAGCCCGGGACACCTAACAGATACGCAGTATTTT
CASSPGHLTDTQYF
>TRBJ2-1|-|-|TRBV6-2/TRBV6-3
TGTGCCAGCAGTTTACGACTGGAGCAGTTCTTC
CASSLRLEQFF
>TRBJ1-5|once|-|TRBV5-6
TGTGCCAGCAGCAAGAACCCGGGCCTTTACCAGCATTTT
CASSKNPGLYQHF
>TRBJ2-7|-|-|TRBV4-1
TGCGCCAGCAGCCAAGTGGCACTACCCTACGAGCAGTACTTC
CASSQVALPYEQYF
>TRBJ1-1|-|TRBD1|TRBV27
TGTGCCAGCAGTACAACACAGGGGCTTTACACTGAAGCTTTCTTT
CASSTTQGLYTEAFF
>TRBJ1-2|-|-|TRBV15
TGTGCCACCTACAGGGCTTCCTATGGCTACACCTTC
CATYRASYGYTF
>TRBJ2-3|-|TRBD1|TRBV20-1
TGCAGTGCCGCCACCTACTACCGGGACAGGGGATCAGATACGCAGTATTTT
CSAATYYRDRGSDTQYF
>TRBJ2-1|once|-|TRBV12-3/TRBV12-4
TGTGCCAGCAGATACAGTTCCTACAATGAGCAGTTCTTC
CASRYSSYNEQFF
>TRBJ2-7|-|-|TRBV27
TGTGCCAGCAGTTCCTCCAGGGTTGGTCACGAGCAGTACTTC
CASSSSRVGHEQYF